These 26 T cell receptor beta chains came from one sample sequenced in a study of cytomegalovirus exposure and HLA in healthy donors. With 60 Vbeta and 13 Jbeta primers, the PCR was carried out. Here immunoSEQ multiplex PCR was the method, and the copy in TCRdb shows in-frame clones only, minus some. The sample includes 140,000 to 150,000 clones, approximately 80% of them seen just once. The sequenced sample consisted of PBMCs. Receptors originate from a male donor in good health and CMV-seronegative.

The V and J genes are TRBV6-5 and TRBJ2-1; D unclear. CDR3 length: 11 residues. Per germline, CDR1 MNHEY and CDR2 SVGAGI. V dropped 6 bases and J dropped 9 bases, with 9 bases sitting between them. In nucleotides, the CDR3 is TGTGCCAGCAGCCTTCCGAGTGAGCAGTTCTTC. It specifies CASSLPSEQFF.

The CDR3 region is CASRPGTGLYEQYF. The CDR3 DNA is TGTGCCAGTAGACCCGGGACAGGGCTCTACGAGCAGTACTTC. The chain recombines TRBV6-1 with TRBJ2-7; 9 nucleotides align to TRBD1. V gave up 9 bases and J gave up 3 bases; unmatched junction bases: 9. CDR1 and CDR2 (germline): MNHNS, SASEGT. The CDR3 is made up of 14 amino acids.

The chain combines TRBV9 with TRBJ2-1; D might be TRBD2 (5 bases). V lost 0 bases and J 9 bases, leaving 13 bases between the germline ends. Germline V gene sequence: CDR1 SGDLS, CDR2 YYNGEE. The CDR3 has 14 amino acids. CDR3 DNA: TGTGCCAGCAGCGTAGATCAGAGGGTGAGTGAGCAGTTCTTC. Translating gives CASSVDQRVSEQFF.

The CDR3 loop is CASSKDRRRIWLYF. The CDR3 DNA follows: TGTGCCAGCAGCAAAGACAGGCGACGCATTTGGTTGTACTTC. The rearrangement joins TRBV21-1 to TRBJ2-4; the D segment call TRBD1 is taken from the table without a DNA check. TRBV21-1 is a pseudogene segment. CDR3 size: 14 residues.

The genes are TRBV4-1 and TRBJ2-3; 9 bases line up with TRBD2. Germline values: CDR1 MGHRA, CDR2 YSYEKL. CDR3 length: 18 residues. Losses at the gene ends were 0 bases for V and 2 bases for J; bases not matched to a gene: 9. The CDR3 region is CASSQEGLLAGYTDTQYF. In DNA form, the CDR3 reads TGCGCCAGCAGCCAAGAGGGGTTGCTAGCGGGATACACAGATACGCAGTATTTT.

As for this clone: At one end, the junction sequence differs from germline, possibly due to a read error. V usage is TRBV2 and J usage is TRBJ2-3; 9 nucleotides agree with TRBD1. The CDR3 runs to 15 residues. Per the germline V gene, CDR1 is SNHLY and CDR2 is FYNNEI. The CDR3 loop reads CASTEGTGTTDTQYF. The CDR3 DNA is TGTGCCAGCACTGAAGGGACAGGGACCACAGATACGCAGTATTTT.

This clone was seen a single time. This chain joins TRBV5-1 and TRBJ2-1, with TRBD2 identical over 11 bases. V gave up 4 bases and J gave up 4 bases; unmatched junction bases: 13. Germline CDR1 reads SGHRS; CDR2 reads YFSETQ. The CDR3 totals 18 residues. Here the CDR3 DNA reads TGCGCCAGCAGCAAACTTGAGGTGTTAGCGGGGGGGTACAATGAGCAGTTCTTC. It codes for CASSKLEVLAGGYNEQFF.

V is TRBV2 and J is TRBJ2-4; the match to TRBD1 covers 10 bases. Germline CDR1 is SNHLY and CDR2 is FYNNEI. The CDR3 sequence is 15 residues long. The V segment lost 6 bases and the J segment 1 base; nucleotides outside the gene matches: 3. The CDR3 is CASRRQGAAKNIQYF. The DNA of the CDR3 is TGTGCCAGCAGGCGACAGGGGGCCGCCAAAAACATTCAGTACTTC. Together with reference TRBV2 and TRBJ2-4, the CDR3 gives the full variable domain: EPEVTQTPSHQVTQMGQEVILRCVPISNHLYFYWYRQILGQKVEFLVSFYNNEISEKSEIFDDQFSVERPDGSNFTLKIRSTKLEDSAMYFCASRRQGAAKNIQYFGAGTRLSVL.

The chain joins TRBV9 to TRBJ2-5, with 10 positions matching TRBD1. This CDR3 comprises 14 residues. V shed 6 bases, J shed 4 bases, and the junction held 6 bases outside the gene matches. Germline V gene sequence: CDR1 SGDLS, CDR2 YYNGEE. CDR3 protein: CASTFGQGGETQYF. CDR3 sequence (DNA): TGTGCCAGCACTTTTGGACAGGGGGGAGAGACCCAGTACTTC.

The chain recombines TRBV9 with TRBJ2-7; 9 bases agree with TRBD2. The V gene's germline CDR1 is SGDLS and CDR2 YYNGEE. V lost 4 bases, J lost 3 bases, and 5 bases stayed unmatched. The CDR3 is 14 residues long. CDR3 DNA: TGTGCCAGCAGCTCGGCTAGCGGGGACTACGAGCAGTACTTC. Translated, it gives CASSSASGDYEQYF.

The chain is built from TRBV21-1 and TRBJ2-3; the table gives TRBD1 as D, unverified against the DNA. TRBV21-1 is designated a pseudogene. CDR3 size: 14 residues. The CDR3 nucleotides are TGTGCCAGCAGCAAAGCGACAGCCACAGATACGCAGTATTTT. Translating it yields CASSKATATDTQYF.

The rearrangement uses TRBV5-5 and TRBJ2-2, with D possibly matching TRBD1 (5 bases). Per the germline V gene, CDR1 is SGHKS and CDR2 is YYEKEE (reference sequence). V lost 2 bases, J lost 3 bases, and 11 bases lay in between. The CDR3 extends over 15 amino acids. CDR3 coding DNA: TGTGCCAGCAGCTTAGGGGATTTGGACACCGGGGAGCTGTTTTTT. Translation gives CASSLGDLDTGELFF. Full variable domain (missing parts from reference TRBV5-5 and TRBJ2-2): DAGVTQSPTHLIKTRGQQVTLRCSPISGHKSVSWYQQVLGQGPQFIFQYYEKEERGRGNFPDRFSARQFPNYSSELNVNALLLGDSALYLCASSLGDLDTGELFFGEGSRLTVL.

The gene calls are TRBV6-5 and TRBJ2-3, with D possibly TRBD2 on 5 matching bases. Per germline, CDR1 MNHEY and CDR2 SVGAGI. Trimming cost V 2 bases and J 2 bases, with 14 bases left between them. The CDR3 is 16 amino acids. CDR3: CASSYGRRTITDTQYF. In DNA, the CDR3 is TGTGCCAGCAGTTACGGGCGGAGGACCATCACAGATACGCAGTATTTT.

The table lists this clone with a few counts. The chain has TRBV6-5 and TRBJ1-2; D is perhaps TRBD1 (5 bases). This CDR3 contains 12 residues. V lost 2 bases to trimming and J lost 8 bases, with 9 bases between them. Germline V lookup: CDR1 MNHEY, CDR2 SVGAGI. The CDR3 DNA sequence: TGTGCCAGCAGTTACATGGGGGGAGGCTACACCTTC. It encodes CASSYMGGGYTF.

The V call is TRBV5-1, the J call TRBJ2-3, with 10 bases that match TRBD2. CDR1 is SGHRS, CDR2 YFSETQ, per germline. The CDR3 extends over 16 amino acids. J gave up 2 bases and V 4 bases, and 7 bases lay outside the gene matches. CDR3 residues: CASSTERGGSTDTQYF. The CDR3 region has the DNA TGCGCCAGCAGCACGGAGCGGGGGGGCTCCACAGATACGCAGTATTTT.

This clone was seen a single time. The chain combines TRBV6-6 with TRBJ2-5, with D perhaps matching TRBD1 (6 bases). Germline V CDR1 and CDR2: MNHNY, SVGAGI (reference sequence). Trimming removed 10 bases from V and 1 base from J, with 10 bases in between. The CDR3 loop spans 12 amino acids. Written as DNA, the CDR3 is TGTGCCACCGGACAGCGCCAAGAGACCCAGTACTTC. Its translation is CATGQRQETQYF.

The CDR3 coding sequence is TGTGCCAGCAGGGGGGGGTTCGATGGCTACACCTTC. Translating it yields CASRGGFDGYTF. The chain employs TRBV27 and TRBJ1-2; D may be TRBD1 (5 bases). CDR3 length equals 12 residues. Deletions cut 6 bases from V and 6 bases from J, with 11 bases between. Germline V gene data show CDR1 as MNHEY and CDR2 as SMNVEV (reference sequence).

This chain connects TRBV7-9 to TRBJ2-2; D possibly corresponds to TRBD1 (5 bases). Germline CDR1 SEHNR, CDR2 FQNEAQ (reference sequence). The CDR3 runs 15 residues. Trimming cost V 5 bases and J 1 base, with 11 bases left between them. The CDR3 sequence: CASSRGAGNTGELFF. CDR3 nucleotide sequence: TGTGCCAGCAGCCGTGGGGCCGGGAACACCGGGGAGCTGTTTTTT.

The J gene is TRBJ1-1, the V gene TRBV20-1; no reliable D call. The CDR3 totals 11 residues. Trimming stripped 5 bases from V and 8 bases from J, with 12 bases between. CDR1 DFQATT and CDR2 SNEGSKA come from the germline V gene (reference sequence). CDR3: CSAPDTPEAFF. The CDR3 DNA is TGCAGTGCTCCCGACACCCCCGAAGCTTTCTTT.

This clone is a singleton in its sample. This chain joins TRBV5-6 and TRBJ1-2; 9 nucleotides align to TRBD1. The trim removed 4 bases at V and 3 bases at J, leaving 7 bases unmatched. The CDR3 loop spans 15 amino acids. Germline V gene lookup returns CDR1 SGHDT and CDR2 YYEEEE. The CDR3, as DNA: TGTGCCAGCAGCATCGTCCGGGACAGGGACTATGGCTACACCTTC. It codes for CASSIVRDRDYGYTF.

The chain carries TRBV5-6 and TRBJ2-5; a possible D gene is TRBD2 (7 bases). The CDR3 covers 16 residues. V was trimmed by 4 bases and J by 5 bases, leaving 21 bases between them. Germline-derived CDR1 and CDR2 are SGHDT and YYEEEE. The CDR3 is CASSREKGGGWETQYF. In DNA, the CDR3 is TGTGCCAGCAGCCGGGAAAAGGGGGGGGGCTGGGAGACCCAGTACTTC.

The table lists this clone with a few counts. Germline is not matched at one junction end, which may reflect a read error. The chain couples TRBV7-9 to TRBJ2-1; 10 nucleotides align to TRBD1. Germline loops: CDR1 SEHNR, CDR2 FQNEAQ (reference sequence). The CDR3 totals 17 residues. CDR3 amino acids: CSSSFAGGTGAYNEQFF. CDR3 in DNA: TGTTCCAGCAGCTTCGCAGGAGGGACAGGGGCCTACAATGAGCAGTTCTTC.

The chain links TRBV18 to TRBJ2-2; 12 nucleotides line up with TRBD2. Germline V gene lookup returns CDR1 KGHSH and CDR2 LQKENI. V trimming: 6 bases; J trimming: 0 bases; junction bases outside the gene matches: 5. The CDR3 has 17 residues. The DNA of the CDR3 is TGTGCCAGCTCGAGGACTAGCGGGGCGACGAACACCGGGGAGCTGTTTTTT. It is translated as CASSRTSGATNTGELFF.

This chain connects TRBV4-3 to TRBJ1-6; a weak D match, TRBD1 (6 bases). The germline V gene has CDR1 LGHNA and CDR2 YSLEER. V lost 2 bases and J 12 bases, leaving 20 bases between the germline ends. The CDR3 spans 16 residues. The CDR3 DNA follows: TGCGCCAGCAGCCAATCCTCCGGGACACGTCAACGACCCCTCCACTTT. It codes for CASSQSSGTRQRPLHF.

The V gene is TRBV7-6, the J gene TRBJ1-1, with TRBD1 matching 8 bases. With 3 bases clipped from V and 2 bases from J, the junction kept 2 bases outside the gene matches. Per germline, CDR1 SGHVS and CDR2 FNYEAQ. This CDR3 has 14 residues. The CDR3 is CASSFGQGNTEAFF. The DNA for the CDR3 is TGTGCCAGCAGCTTCGGACAGGGCAACACTGAAGCTTTCTTT.

This chain links TRBV12-1 with TRBJ2-1; TRBD2 reflects the table's D call only, with no check against the DNA. TRBV12-1 is termed a pseudogene. The CDR3 runs 15 residues. The DNA for the CDR3 is TGTGCCAGCAGCTTAACTAGCGGGGACTACAATGAGCAGTTCTTC. It specifies CASSLTSGDYNEQFF.